The 13 T cell receptor beta chains in this list originate from one sample, sequenced in a study of blood T cell repertoires in COVID-19. This table comes from immunoSEQ multiplex PCR, and its TCRdb copy is limited to in-frame clones, with some not included. The sample holds about 170,000 clones, 85% to 90% seen once. Sequencing was performed on peripheral blood. The receptors here all came from a woman in her sixties with COVID-19, enrolled during active disease.

J is TRBJ2-5 and V is TRBV27; TRBD1 matches 7 bases. CDR3 length: 15 residues. CDR1 is MNHEY, CDR2 SMNVEV, per germline (reference sequence). J was trimmed by 5 bases and V by 3 bases; bases with no gene match: 9. The CDR3 DNA reads TGTGCCAGCAGTTTTTCCCCCTACAGGGGCGAGACCCAGTACTTC. This gives the protein CASSFSPYRGETQYF.

On this clone: One end of the junction varies from germline; a read error may be responsible. The CDR3 nucleotides are TGTGCTAGCAGCTTCCAAGCAAACAATGAGCAGTTCTTC. Protein sequence: CASSFQANNEQFF. J is TRBJ2-1 and V is TRBV7-7, with D hard to call. The germline V gene has CDR1 SSHAT and CDR2 FNYEAQ (reference sequence). This CDR3 comprises 13 residues.

A remark on this clone: Additional DNA sequences in this sample encode the identical CDR3. The chain couples TRBV5-4 to TRBJ1-5; D not resolved. The V end was cut by 0 bases, the J end by 1 base, with 5 bases between. Germline V gives CDR1 SGHNT, CDR2 YYREEE (reference sequence). CDR3 size: 14 residues. This CDR3 is CASSLGGSNQPQHF. The DNA of the CDR3 is TGTGCCAGCAGCTTGGGAGGGAGCAATCAGCCCCAGCATTTT.

The gene calls are TRBV28 and TRBJ2-7; 9 bases match TRBD2. Germline assignment: CDR1 MDHEN and CDR2 SYDVKM. V lost 5 bases, J lost 3 bases, and 5 bases stayed unmatched. The length of the CDR3 is 14 residues. CDR3 protein: CASSRLADHYEQYF. The CDR3 nucleotides read TGTGCCAGCAGTCGACTAGCGGATCACTACGAGCAGTACTTC.

V and J are TRBV7-9 and TRBJ1-1, with 9 bases aligning to TRBD1. Germline CDR1 SEHNR, CDR2 FQNEAQ (reference sequence). This CDR3 spans 14 amino acids. Losses at the gene ends were 3 bases for V and 7 bases for J; bases not matched to a gene: 6. CDR3 protein: CASSLDRDRDEAFF. The CDR3 DNA follows: TGTGCCAGCAGCTTGGACCGGGACAGGGATGAAGCTTTCTTT.

This clone came up once. The genes are TRBV11-2 and TRBJ2-7; D is ambiguous. The V gene's germline CDR1 is SGHAT and CDR2 FQNNGV. Trimming removed 1 base from V and 3 bases from J, with 10 bases in between. The CDR3 is 14 residues long. Here the CDR3 reads CASSLVSPHYEQYF. The CDR3 DNA sequence: TGTGCCAGCAGCTTAGTGAGTCCGCACTACGAGCAGTACTTC.

In its sample, this clone was seen a few times. This chain uses TRBV6-1 with TRBJ1-6; the D gene is possibly TRBD1 (5 bases). Germline V lookup: CDR1 MNHNS, CDR2 SASEGT. The CDR3 has 16 residues. The V gene lost 1 base and the J gene lost 7 bases, with 14 bases spanning the gap. The CDR3 bases are TGTGCCAGCAGTGAAGGGGGGGAGGTGAGGAATTCACCCCTCCACTTT. Translated, it gives CASSEGGEVRNSPLHF.

This clone was seen more than once but under ten times. The rearrangement joins TRBV19 to TRBJ2-3, with 9 positions matching TRBD2. In germline, CDR1 is LNHDA, CDR2 SQIVND (reference sequence). With V trimmed by 6 bases and J by 2 bases, 3 bases remained unmatched. The CDR3 loop spans 14 amino acids. In nucleotides, the CDR3 is TGTGCCAGTAGGCTAGCGGGACCCACAGATACGCAGTATTTT. Translation: CASRLAGPTDTQYF.

The chain recombines TRBV4-3 with TRBJ1-3, with D hard to call. The V gene lost 0 bases and the J gene lost 0 bases, with 18 bases spanning the gap. The CDR3 runs 19 residues. In germline, CDR1 is LGHNA, CDR2 YSLEER. This chain's CDR3 is CASSQDQAGSISSGNTIYF. CDR3 bases: TGCGCCAGCAGCCAAGATCAGGCTGGCAGTATAAGCTCTGGAAACACCATATATTTT.

The V gene is TRBV9, the J gene TRBJ1-1; D ambiguous. The CDR3 consists of 14 residues. From germline, CDR1 is SGDLS and CDR2 YYNGEE. V lost 0 bases to trimming and J lost 2 bases, with 8 bases between them. CDR3 nucleotides: TGTGCCAGCAGCGTAGTACCAGAAAACACTGAAGCTTTCTTT. Translation gives CASSVVPENTEAFF.

The rearrangement joins TRBV9 to TRBJ2-3, with 13 bases aligning to TRBD2. The CDR3 consists of 15 residues. Germline assignment: CDR1 SGDLS and CDR2 YYNGEE. Trimming took 1 base from V and 5 from J; bases not matched to a gene: 1. CDR3 coding DNA: TGTGCCAGCAGCGTAAGGACTAGCGGGAGAGATACGCAGTATTTT. Its protein product is CASSVRTSGRDTQYF.

This chain links TRBV7-6 with TRBJ2-7, with TRBD1 matching 9 bases. Germline CDR1 reads SGHVS; CDR2 reads FNYEAQ. CDR3 size: 17 residues. V dropped 6 bases and J dropped 2; count of bases not matched to a gene: 14. The DNA for the CDR3 is TGTGCCAGCAGTCGCCCCTCCGGGACAGGGTGGCCCTACGAGCAGTACTTC. Translated: CASSRPSGTGWPYEQYF.

V usage is TRBV18 and J usage is TRBJ1-1, with a tentative D call TRBD1 (6 bases). V lost 4 bases and J lost 1, with 10 bases in between. Germline-derived CDR1 and CDR2 are KGHSH and LQKENI. The CDR3 is made up of 14 amino acids. The CDR3 DNA sequence: TGTGCCAGCTCACTCCCCAGGGGGAACACTGAAGCTTTCTTT. The encoded protein is CASSLPRGNTEAFF.